The present entry profiles one TCR beta chain with its context. The data were taken from a study of CD8 T cells in Susac syndrome. The authors reverse transcribed about 0.5 to 1 ug RNA with random hexamers. Via MiXCR, TCRdb re-called the immunoSEQ multiplex PCR reads, giving one row per CDR3 protein. Here the sample spans approximately 180,000 distinct CDR3 sequences, around 93% being singletons. The authors carried out high-throughput sequencing of TCR beta. They applied it to CD8+ and CD4+ T cells obtained from blood. The TCR comes from a human donor with multiple sclerosis. The sequencing sample was made of CD4+ T cells from PBMCs.

CDR3 bases: TGTGCCTGGACCGGGACATCGAACACCGGGGAGCTGTTTTTT. The encoded protein is CAWTGTSNTGELFF. This sequence joins TRBV30 and TRBJ2-2, with D maybe TRBD1 (6 bases). Germline V lookup: CDR1 GTSNPN, CDR2 SVGIG (reference sequence). The CDR3 contains 14 residues. V shed 4 bases and J shed 0 bases, with 9 bases lying between them.